The 29 T cell receptor beta chains reported below all come from one sample, sequenced in a study of molecular identifiers for immune sequencing clone quantification. TCRdb re-analysed the PCR reads in MiXCR, keeping a single row per CDR3 protein. The table records about half a million distinct CDR3 sequences, over 20% of them present only once. Sequencing was done on a sample of naive CD8+ T cells from blood, with Jurkat cell RNA spiked in. Regarding subset: FACS-sorted CD8+CD4-CCR7+CD45RA+ naive T cells. The receptors shown here come from a human donor in good health. Some libraries in this study had Jurkat cell RNA spiked in.

This clonotype was detected a few times. Its ends do not fully match the called genes, so a read error is possible. The V call is TRBV19, the J call TRBJ2-1; weak D call: TRBD2 (8 bases). The CDR3 is made up of 15 amino acids. From germline, CDR1 is LNHDA and CDR2 SQIVND (reference sequence). The CDR3 region is CASRGTDPIAGPHVF. The CDR3 DNA sequence: TGTGCCAGTAGGGGGACAGACCCGATAGCGGGACCACATGTTTTC.

This chain joins TRBV6-5 and TRBJ2-1, with TRBD2 matching over 14 bases. This CDR3 has 15 amino acids. Germline assignment: CDR1 MNHEY and CDR2 SVGAGI. The J segment lost 12 bases and the V segment lost 4 bases, leaving 8 bases of the junction unmatched. The CDR3 bases are TGTGCCAGCAGTTTTCGGACTAGCGGGGGGTGGCCGCAGTTCTTC. Its protein product is CASSFRTSGGWPQFF.

Details on this clonotype: Since a much larger clone is just one base distant, this may be a read error. The rearrangement joins TRBV7-9 to TRBJ1-1; 7 positions agree with TRBD1. This CDR3 region has 16 residues. Germline-derived CDR1 and CDR2 are SEHNR and FQNEAQ (reference sequence). The CDR3 protein is CASSPNQGGPDTEALF. Here the CDR3 DNA reads TGTGCCAGCAGCCCAAATCAGGGGGGGCCTGACACTGAAGCTCTCTTT.

The chain employs TRBV20-1 and TRBJ2-7; the match to TRBD2 covers 8 bases. V trimming: 6 bases; J trimming: 3 bases; junction bases outside the gene matches: 16. CDR1 and CDR2 from the germline V gene are DFQATT and SNEGSKA (reference sequence). The CDR3 spans 16 residues. CDR3: CSALGLAVGFGYEQYF. CDR3 in DNA: TGCAGTGCATTAGGACTAGCTGTTGGGTTTGGCTACGAGCAGTACTTC.

This clonotype was counted ten times or more. At one end, the junction sequence differs from germline, possibly due to a read error. The rearrangement uses TRBV7-8 and TRBJ2-1; TRBD1 is a possible D gene (6 bases). The germline CDR1 and CDR2 sequences are SGHVS and FQNEAQ. The CDR3 loop spans 13 amino acids. The CDR3 bases are TGTGCCGGCAGCCAACAGGGCATCCATGAGCAGTTCTTC. Translation: CAGSQQGIHEQFF.

The chain joins TRBV27 to TRBJ2-7; weak D call: TRBD2 (6 bases). V was shortened by 4 bases and J by 2 bases, with 12 bases between the two germline ends. The CDR3 consists of 14 residues. Looked up from germline, CDR1 is MNHEY and CDR2 is SMNVEV (reference sequence). The CDR3 spells CASSWGDSTYEQYF. CDR3 nucleotides: TGTGCCAGCAGTTGGGGGGACTCAACCTACGAGCAGTACTTC.

The CDR3 spells CASSSTPDRTAYEQYF. The CDR3 DNA reads TGTGCCAGCAGCTCAACGCCGGACAGAACCGCCTACGAGCAGTACTTC. The J gene is TRBJ2-7, the V gene TRBV7-9, with D tentatively TRBD1 (6 bases). The V gene lost 4 bases and the J gene lost 2 bases, with 18 bases spanning the gap. Looked up from germline, CDR1 is SEHNR and CDR2 is FQNEAQ (reference sequence). The CDR3 runs 16 residues.

Comments on this clonotype: The conserved phenylalanine or tryptophan normally closing the CDR3 is absent here, so this likely arose from a read error. This chain connects TRBV27 to TRBJ2-5, with TRBD2 matching 10 bases. With 6 bases clipped from V and 1 base from J, the junction kept 8 bases outside the gene matches. Per germline, CDR1 MNHEY and CDR2 SMNVEV (reference sequence). The CDR3 has 16 amino acids. Here the CDR3 DNA reads TGTGCCAGCAGCTGGGGAAGCGGGGGGGGCCAAGAGACCCAGTACCTC. Translated: CASSWGSGGGQETQYL.

Many counts were recorded for this clonotype. V usage is TRBV5-4 and J usage is TRBJ1-6, with 9 nucleotides matching TRBD1. Losses at the gene ends were 4 bases for V and 10 bases for J; bases not matched to a gene: 6. This CDR3 region has 14 residues. From germline, CDR1 is SGHNT and CDR2 YYREEE (reference sequence). This chain's CDR3 is CASSLGTGSSPLHF. The CDR3 bases are TGTGCCAGCAGCCTAGGGACAGGGAGCTCACCCCTCCACTTT.

The chain recombines TRBV2 with TRBJ2-7; TRBD2 matches at 7 bases. CDR1 and CDR2 from the germline V gene are SNHLY and FYNNEI. The ends lost 7 bases at V and 0 bases at J; junction bases unmatched: 12. The CDR3 length is 16 residues. CDR3 DNA sequence: TGTGCCAGCAAAACTTCAGAAGCGGGGCCCTCCTACGAGCAGTACTTC. It codes for CASKTSEAGPSYEQYF.

This clonotype has ten or more counts. The chain employs TRBV5-6 and TRBJ1-1; D perhaps matches TRBD1 (5 bases). V was pared by 0 bases and J by 4 bases, with 10 bases between. This CDR3 comprises 14 residues. Germline CDR1 is SGHDT and CDR2 is YYEEEE. The CDR3 is CASSLGGFGTEAFF. For the CDR3, the DNA is TGTGCCAGCAGCTTGGGGGGGTTTGGCACTGAAGCTTTCTTT. Full variable domain (rest looked up from reference TRBV5-6 and TRBJ1-1): DAGVTQSPTHLIKTRGQQVTLRCSPKSGHDTVSWYQQALGQGPQFIFQYYEEEERQRGNFPDRFSGHQFPNYSSELNVNALLLGDSALYLCASSLGGFGTEAFFGQGTRLTVV.

This clonotype was seen only a few times. This chain links TRBV14 with TRBJ1-2; tentatively, D is TRBD1 (6 bases). Germline CDR1 is SGHDN and CDR2 is FVKESK. Between the trimmed V and J ends, which lost 0 bases and 3 bases, there was a span of 11 bases. This CDR3 has 15 amino acids. The chain's CDR3 is CASSQDLGGDYGYTF. The CDR3 DNA sequence: TGTGCCAGCAGCCAAGATCTTGGGGGCGACTATGGCTACACCTTC.

This clonotype was found a few times. CDR3 region: CASKGQNTGELFF. The CDR3 nucleotides read TGTGCCAGCAAGGGACAAAACACCGGGGAGCTGTTTTTT. This sequence joins TRBV27 and TRBJ2-2, with a possible D match to TRBD1 (6 bases). Trimming stripped 7 bases from V and 2 bases from J, with 8 bases between. Germline V gene sequence: CDR1 MNHEY, CDR2 SMNVEV (reference sequence). The CDR3 spans 13 residues.

This clonotype occurred many times. The chain combines TRBV7-6 with TRBJ2-1, with 11 bases that match TRBD2. V gave up 1 base and J gave up 7 bases; unmatched junction bases: 3. Germline assignment: CDR1 SGHVS and CDR2 FNYEAQ. The CDR3 length is 15 residues. CDR3 protein: CASSLEGLAENEQFF. The CDR3 DNA is TGTGCCAGCAGCTTAGAGGGACTAGCGGAGAATGAGCAGTTCTTC.

Worth noting for this clonotype: This sequence may be a read error, since a much larger clone differs from it by one base. The CDR3 nucleotides read TGTGCCAGCAGACCCGGCCGGGCTCACAGAGAGACCCAGTACTTC. Protein sequence: CASRPGRAHRETQYF. This chain links TRBV28 with TRBJ2-5, with unresolved D. This CDR3 region has 15 residues. Trimming removed 6 bases from V and 4 bases from J, with 18 bases in between. CDR1 is MDHEN and CDR2 is SYDVKM in the germline V gene.

J is TRBJ2-7 and V is TRBV29-1; 7 bases fit TRBD1. V dropped 3 bases and J dropped 4; count of bases not matched to a gene: 3. Germline CDR1 SQVTM, CDR2 ANQGSEA. The CDR3 is 12 residues long. The CDR3 loop reads CSVETGRYEQYF. In DNA, the CDR3 is TGCAGCGTTGAGACAGGGCGTTACGAGCAGTACTTC.

The V call is TRBV11-3, the J call TRBJ2-2; TRBD1 might be the D (5 bases). This CDR3 spans 15 amino acids. The V gene's germline CDR1 is SGHNT and CDR2 YENEEA. V gave up 8 bases and J gave up 0 bases, with 13 bases separating them. CDR3 coding DNA: TGTGCCAGCCAACCAGGGTCCGCGAACACCGGGGAGCTGTTTTTT. Translation: CASQPGSANTGELFF.

This clonotype was detected a few times. The V gene is TRBV7-9, the J gene TRBJ2-7; a possible D gene is TRBD2 (7 bases). CDR1 and CDR2 from the germline V gene are SEHNR and FQNEAQ (reference sequence). V lost 5 bases to trimming and J lost 2 bases, with 16 bases between them. CDR3 length: 15 residues. CDR3 sequence: CASSPKGGVTYEQYF. The CDR3 coding sequence is TGTGCCAGCAGCCCCAAGGGGGGGGTTACCTACGAGCAGTACTTC.

The chain uses TRBV6-2 or TRBV6-3 and TRBJ1-5; D not certain. V gave up 2 bases and J gave up 2 bases, with 10 bases separating them. The CDR3 is 15 residues long. Germline CDR1 MNHEY, CDR2 SVGEGT. The CDR3, as DNA: TGTGCCAGCAGTTACGTTTGGCAGGGCAATCAGCCCCAGCATTTT. The encoded protein is CASSYVWQGNQPQHF.

This clonotype showed up many times. The CDR3 protein is CASPGLGYGYTF. CDR3 bases: TGTGCCAGCCCCGGTTTGGGGTACGGCTACACCTTC. The chain couples TRBV2 to TRBJ1-2; D is unclear. Trimming removed 8 bases from V and 8 bases from J, with 15 bases in between. This CDR3 region has 12 residues. Germline V CDR1 and CDR2: SNHLY, FYNNEI.

This sequence joins TRBV19 and TRBJ2-7; tentatively, D is TRBD1 or TRBD2 (5 bases each). This CDR3 contains 17 residues. V was pared by 0 bases and J by 2 bases, with 17 bases between. Germline V CDR1 and CDR2: LNHDA, SQIVND (reference sequence). The CDR3 nucleotides read TGTGCCAGTAGTATAGACCCTACATTCCGGGGCCCCTACGAGCAGTACTTC. It encodes CASSIDPTFRGPYEQYF.

This clonotype was counted a single time. A much larger clone is a single base away; this may be a read error. The chain carries TRBV4-1 and TRBJ1-6; tentative D call: TRBD1 (5 bases). This CDR3 is built from 16 residues. The germline gives CDR1 MGHRA, CDR2 YSYEKL. The CDR3 loop is CASSQDLIRANSPPHF. The DNA for the CDR3 is TGCGCCAGCAGCCAAGATCTGATCAGGGCGAATTCACCCCCCCACTTT.

The chain recombines TRBV7-7 with TRBJ2-1; 11 bases are a match to TRBD1. The V and J ends lost 4 bases and 9 bases, in that order; junction bases with no gene match: 8. Germline CDR1 is SSHAT and CDR2 is FNYEAQ (reference sequence). This CDR3 is built from 15 residues. As DNA, the CDR3 is TGTGCCAGCAGCTCCCGGGACAGGGGGGAAGGTGAGCAGTTCTTC. Residues: CASSSRDRGEGEQFF.

This clonotype was counted many times. The rearrangement links TRBV12-3 or TRBV12-4 to TRBJ2-7; 7 bases agree with TRBD2. This CDR3 spans 14 amino acids. Trimming removed 2 bases from V and 4 bases from J; junction bases left unmatched: 5. CDR3 region: CASSLSGGKYEQYF. The CDR3 nucleotides read TGTGCCAGCAGTTTATCCGGGGGGAAGTACGAGCAGTACTTC.

This clonotype appeared many times. This chain connects TRBV7-6 to TRBJ2-5; 7 nucleotides match TRBD2. Germline CDR1 is SGHVS and CDR2 is FNYEAQ. This CDR3 is built from 17 residues. V lost 5 bases and J lost 0; bases outside the gene matches: 12. The CDR3 nucleotides are TGTGCCAGCAGCCTACCGCCGGACCTAGCGGACCAAGAGACCCAGTACTTC. It specifies CASSLPPDLADQETQYF.

This clonotype was counted between two and nine times. The chain employs TRBV7-9 and TRBJ1-1; D unresolved. Trimming took off 1 base at V and 6 bases at J, with 9 bases between the two ends. Germline lookup yields CDR1 SEHNR and CDR2 FQNEAQ (reference sequence). This CDR3 comprises 13 residues. CDR3 loop: CASSLDGIPEAFF. The CDR3 DNA is TGTGCCAGCAGCTTAGATGGGATCCCTGAAGCTTTCTTT.

This chain links TRBV6-2 or TRBV6-3 with TRBJ2-7, with 7 nucleotides matching TRBD1. The CDR3 has 17 residues. V lost 5 bases to trimming and J lost 2 bases; unmatched junction nucleotides: 15. The germline CDR1 and CDR2 sequences are MNHEY and SVGEGT. The CDR3 DNA sequence: TGTGCCAGCAGTCGAACCCCTGGGGCAGGGGGTCCCTACGAGCAGTACTTC. This sequence encodes CASSRTPGAGGPYEQYF.

To note about this clonotype: One base away lies a much larger clone, so this may be a sequencing read error. The rearrangement links TRBV19 to TRBJ2-7; D remains ambiguous. Per the germline V gene, CDR1 is LNHDA and CDR2 is SQIVND (reference sequence). The CDR3 extends over 15 amino acids. The germline V and J ends were trimmed by 3 bases and 5 bases, with 17 bases remaining between them. The CDR3 DNA follows: TGTGCCAGTAGTATTGCCGCCATGAGTTTGCACGAGCAGTACTTC. It specifies CASSIAAMSLHEQYF.

The chain is built from TRBV5-4 and TRBJ2-7; tentative D call: TRBD1 (5 bases). CDR1 is SGHNT and CDR2 is YYREEE in the germline V gene (reference sequence). Trimming removed 0 bases at V and 2 bases at J, with 12 bases between. The CDR3 has 15 amino acids. The CDR3, as DNA: TGTGCCAGCAGCTTGGGGCAGGGCATGACCTACGAGCAGTACTTC. Translated, it gives CASSLGQGMTYEQYF.